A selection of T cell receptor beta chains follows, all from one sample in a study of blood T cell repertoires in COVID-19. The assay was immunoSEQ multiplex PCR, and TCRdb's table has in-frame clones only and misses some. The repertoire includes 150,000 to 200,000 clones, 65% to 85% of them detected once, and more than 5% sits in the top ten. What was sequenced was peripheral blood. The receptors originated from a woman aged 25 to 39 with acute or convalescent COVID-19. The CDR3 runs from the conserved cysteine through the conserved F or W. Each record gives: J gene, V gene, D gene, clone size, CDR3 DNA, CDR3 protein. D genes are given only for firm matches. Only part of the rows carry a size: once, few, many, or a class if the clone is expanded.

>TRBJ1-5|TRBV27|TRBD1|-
TGTGCCAGCAGTTGGACAGGTCGGCTTAATCAGCCCCAGCATTTT
CASSWTGRLNQPQHF
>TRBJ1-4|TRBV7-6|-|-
TGTGCCAGCAGCTTAGCCAGTGGGGGCTGGAATGAAAAACTGTTTTTT
CASSLASGGWNEKLFF
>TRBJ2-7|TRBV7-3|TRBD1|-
TGTGCCAGCAGCCAGGGGGCGGGCCTCGAGCAGTACTTC
CASSQGAGLEQYF
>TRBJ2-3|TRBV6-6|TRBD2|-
TGTGCCAGCAGCGGTGGACTAGCGACAGATACGCAGTATTTT
CASSGGLATDTQYF
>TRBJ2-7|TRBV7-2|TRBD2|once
TGTGCCAGCAGCTTTTCCTCGGGACTACTTTACGAGCAGTACTTC
CASSFSSGLLYEQYF
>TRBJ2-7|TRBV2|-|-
TGTGCCAGCTGGGTTAGGCGCGCGGACGAGCAGTACTTC
CASWVRRADEQYF
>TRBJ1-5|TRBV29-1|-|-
TGCAGCGTCGATTTGGGGCCCAATCAGCCCCAGCATTTT
CSVDLGPNQPQHF
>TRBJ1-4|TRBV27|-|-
TGTGCCAGCAGTCCCCGGCCTCAGGGTGAAAAACTGTTTTTT
CASSPRPQGEKLFF
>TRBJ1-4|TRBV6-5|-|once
TGTGCCAGCAGTTACGGGCGAGTTGGTGAAAAACTGTTTTTT
CASSYGRVGEKLFF
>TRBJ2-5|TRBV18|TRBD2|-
TGTGCCAGCTCGCCTACGCCGGGAGGGGAGACCCAGTACTTC
CASSPTPGGETQYF
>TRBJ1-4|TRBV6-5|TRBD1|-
TGTGCCAGCAGTTACTCGGGGACAGGGCCGGGGGAAAAACTGTTTTTT
CASSYSGTGPGEKLFF
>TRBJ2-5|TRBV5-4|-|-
TGTGCCAGCAGTTTGCCTCCGGGATCGGGAGAGACCCAGTACTTC
CASSLPPGSGETQYF
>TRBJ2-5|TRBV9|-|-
TGTGCCAGCAGCGTAGACTCGAATCAAGAGACCCAGTACTTC
CASSVDSNQETQYF
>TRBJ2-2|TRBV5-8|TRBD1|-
TGTGCCAGCAGCTTTCACAGGGGCCCAGGGACCGGGGAGCTGTTTTTT
CASSFHRGPGTGELFF
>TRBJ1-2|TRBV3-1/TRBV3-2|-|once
TGTGCCAGCAGCCAAGATGTCGGTAACTATGGCTACACCTTC
CASSQDVGNYGYTF
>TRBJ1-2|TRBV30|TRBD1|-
TGTGCCTGGAGTGCCGACAGGGGACGGAAAGGCTACACCTTC
CAWSADRGRKGYTF
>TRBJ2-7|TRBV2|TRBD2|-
TGTGCCAGCAGTGAAGAGGGACTAGCGATCTACGAGCAGTACTTC
CASSEEGLAIYEQYF
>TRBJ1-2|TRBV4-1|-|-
TGCGCCAGCAGCCAAGACCCCGCGGGGCGAGGCTACACCTTC
CASSQDPAGRGYTF
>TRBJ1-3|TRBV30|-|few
TGTGCCTGTCGAACCAGTTACTCTGGAAACACCATATATTTT
CACRTSYSGNTIYF
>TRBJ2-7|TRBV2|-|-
TGTGCCAGCAGCGGACAATCCTCCTACGAGCAGTACTTC
CASSGQSSYEQYF
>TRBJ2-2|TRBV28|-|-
TGTGCAGGGGGGAGGGAGAACACCGGGGAGCTGTTTTTT
CAGGRENTGELFF
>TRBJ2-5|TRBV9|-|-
TGTGCCAGCAGCGCTGAAGAGACCCAGTACTTC
CASSAEETQYF
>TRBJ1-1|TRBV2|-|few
TGTGCCAGCAGTTTGCGGGGAATGAACACTGAAGCTTTCTTT
CASSLRGMNTEAFF
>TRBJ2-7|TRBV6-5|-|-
TGTGCCAGCAGGAGGGAGACGTACGAGCAGTACTTC
CASRRETYEQYF
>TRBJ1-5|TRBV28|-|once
TGTGCCAGCAGTAATAGCGGACTGCAGCCCCAGCATTTT
CASSNSGLQPQHF
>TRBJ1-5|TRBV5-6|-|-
TGTGCCAGCCACCGCCAGGGGAATGGCAATCAGCCCCAGCATTTT
CASHRQGNGNQPQHF
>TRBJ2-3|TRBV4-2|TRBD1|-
TGTGCCAGCAGCCTGGGGACAGGGGCCACAGATACGCAGTATTTT
CASSLGTGATDTQYF
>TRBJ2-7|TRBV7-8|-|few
TGTGCCAGCAGCTTCCTTTCCGGGACTCTAGGCGAGCAGTACTTC
CASSFLSGTLGEQYF
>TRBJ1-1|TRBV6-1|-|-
TGTGCCAGCAGTGAATCTGTGGACAGAGCTGAAGCTTTCTTT
CASSESVDRAEAFF
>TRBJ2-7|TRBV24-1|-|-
TGTGCCACCAGTGATCGGCGAGGGGGTACCCTTAATGAGCAGTACTTC
CATSDRRGGTLNEQYF
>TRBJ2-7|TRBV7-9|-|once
TGTGCCAGCAGCCAGCCCGGGGGTACAGACGAGCAGTACTTC
CASSQPGGTDEQYF
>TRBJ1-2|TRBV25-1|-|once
TGTGCCAGCAGTGAATTAACAGGGATCTATGGCTACACCTTC
CASSELTGIYGYTF
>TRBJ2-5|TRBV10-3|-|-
TGTGCCATCAGTGAGTCCGGGGGTTCCGGAGAGACCCAGTACTTC
CAISESGGSGETQYF
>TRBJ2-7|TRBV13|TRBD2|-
TGTGCCAGCAGCTTGAGTAGCGGGGGGGCCTACGAGCAGTACTTC
CASSLSSGGAYEQYF
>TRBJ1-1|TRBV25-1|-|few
TGTGCCAGTAAGGACTTGGGTAGGAACACTGAAGCTTTCTTT
CASKDLGRNTEAFF
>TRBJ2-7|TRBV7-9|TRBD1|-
TGTGCCAGCAGCACCGGGACAGGGGCGCTTTACGAGCAGTACTTC
CASSTGTGALYEQYF
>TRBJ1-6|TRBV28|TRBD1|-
TGTGCCAGCAGCCTCGGACAGGGGGTTAGCTCCTATAATTCACCCCTCCACTTT
CASSLGQGVSSYNSPLHF
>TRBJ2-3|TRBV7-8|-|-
TGTGCCAGCAGCGCAGGGAGGATCAGCACAGATACGCAGTATTTT
CASSAGRISTDTQYF
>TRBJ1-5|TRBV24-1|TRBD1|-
TGTGCCACCGGACAGGGCCATCAGCCCCAGCATTTT
CATGQGHQPQHF
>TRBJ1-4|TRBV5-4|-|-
TGTGCCAGCAGCTTGGGCCCCAGTTCGGGATTCAATGAAAAACTGTTTTTT
CASSLGPSSGFNEKLFF
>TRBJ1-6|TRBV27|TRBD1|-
TGTGCCAGCGGGGAACAACAGGGGATCACTTATTCACCCCTCCACTTT
CASGEQQGITYSPLHF
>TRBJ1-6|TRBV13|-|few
TGTGCCAGCAGCTTAGGACGAACGGGTTCACCCCTCCACTTT
CASSLGRTGSPLHF
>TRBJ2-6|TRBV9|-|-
TGTGCCAGCAGCGTAGGTGTCAGGGGTGGATCTGGGGCCAACGTCCTGACTTTC
CASSVGVRGGSGANVLTF
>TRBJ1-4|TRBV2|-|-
TGTGCCAGCAGTGTATTTGAAAAACTGTTTTTT
CASSVFEKLFF
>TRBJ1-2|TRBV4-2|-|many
TGTGCCAGCAGCCAAGATGCAACTTATGGCTACACCTTC
CASSQDATYGYTF
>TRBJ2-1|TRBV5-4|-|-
TGTGCCAGCAGCTTGGCTGCGACTACCTACAATGAGCAGTTCTTC
CASSLAATTYNEQFF
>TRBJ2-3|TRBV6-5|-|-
TGTGCCAGCAGTTACCTCACTAGCACAGATACGCAGTATTTT
CASSYLTSTDTQYF
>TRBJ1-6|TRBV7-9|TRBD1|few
TGTGCCAGCAGCACCGGACAGGGTAGGAATTCACCCCTCCACTTT
CASSTGQGRNSPLHF
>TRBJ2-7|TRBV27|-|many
TGTGCCAGCAGTTTATCGTGGAGGGCGTTCTACGAGCAGTACTTC
CASSLSWRAFYEQYF
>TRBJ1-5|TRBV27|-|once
TGTGCCAGCAGTCCCATGAGCAATCAGCCCCAGCATTTT
CASSPMSNQPQHF
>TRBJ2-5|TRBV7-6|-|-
TGTGCCAGCAGCTTAGTTCCGCGGAGCCAAGAGACCCAGTACTTC
CASSLVPRSQETQYF
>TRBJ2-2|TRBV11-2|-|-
TGTGCCAGCAGTGGTCAGGGGATCACCGGGGAGCTGTTTTTT
CASSGQGITGELFF
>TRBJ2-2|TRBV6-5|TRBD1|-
TGTGCCAGCAGTTCACAGGGGGCCGCCGCCGGGGAGCTGTTTTTT
CASSSQGAAAGELFF
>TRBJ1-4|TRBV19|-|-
TGTGCCAGTACTCGAAGGGGGTCGTCGGGAAAACTGTTTTTT
CASTRRGSSGKLFF
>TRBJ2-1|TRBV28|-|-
TGTGCCAGTTGTAACCAGGGGCCGAGCTCCTACAATGAGCAGTTCTTC
CASCNQGPSSYNEQFF
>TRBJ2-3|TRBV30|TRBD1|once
TGTGCCAGCGAAGACAGGGGACGAACCTTCCTAGATACGCAGTATTTT
CASEDRGRTFLDTQYF
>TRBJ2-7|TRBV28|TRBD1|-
TGTGCCAGCGTTGGACAGGGGGCTTCCGAGCAGTACTTC
CASVGQGASEQYF
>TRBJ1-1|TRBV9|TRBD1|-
TGTGCCAGCAGCCTACAAGAGGGACAGGAAGCTTTCTTT
CASSLQEGQEAFF
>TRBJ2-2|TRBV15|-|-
TGTGCCACCAGCAGAGGAATGACTAGTGGGCCCGGGGAGCTGTTTTTT
CATSRGMTSGPGELFF